These 25 T cell receptor beta chains were sequenced from one sample in a study of T cell repertoires in cytomegalovirus infection. These receptors' antigens are unknown. Using its own MiXCR run on the reads, TCRdb lists one record per CDR3 protein. This sample has 650,000 to 850,000 distinct CDR3 sequences, with 29% found just once. The specimen comprised cultured CD8+ T cells from PBMCs, sampled from culture after CMV antigen stimulation. All receptors come from a human donor in good health (CMV status not recorded). Some clones in this sample may be carry-over from other donors' samples.

In this sample, this clonotype turned up once. V gene TRBV5-1 combines with J gene TRBJ2-1, with a tentative D call TRBD2 (5 bases). The CDR3 is 16 residues long. The V gene's germline CDR1 is SGHRS and CDR2 YFSETQ. Trimming shortened V by 0 bases and J by 1 base, and 11 bases separated the two germline ends. The DNA of the CDR3 is TGCGCCAGCAGCTTGGGTGGGAGAGAGTCCTACAATGAGCAGTTCTTC. Protein sequence: CASSLGGRESYNEQFF. The full variable domain, with the rest looked up from reference TRBV5-1 and TRBJ2-1, is KAGVTQTPRYLIKTRGQQVTLSCSPISGHRSVSWYQQTPGQGLQFLFEYFSETQRNKGNFPGRFSGRQFSNSRSEMNVSTLELGDSALYLCASSLGGRESYNEQFFGPGTRLTVL.

This clonotype was observed a few times. The J gene is TRBJ2-3, the V gene TRBV7-9; 7 bases are a match to TRBD1. In germline, CDR1 is SEHNR, CDR2 FQNEAQ (reference sequence). The CDR3 covers 14 residues. V gave up 1 base and J gave up 6 bases; unmatched junction bases: 4. This CDR3 is CASSLEGARDTQYF. The CDR3 DNA reads TGTGCCAGCAGCTTAGAGGGGGCAAGGGATACGCAGTATTTT.

J is TRBJ2-3 and V is TRBV6-8, with 8 bases identical to TRBD2. CDR3 length equals 15 residues. Germline values: CDR1 MNHGY, CDR2 SAAAGT. V was clipped by 6 bases and J by 3 bases; unmatched bases: 8. CDR3 in amino acids: CASSQRGTRTDTQYF. In DNA, the CDR3 is TGTGCCAGCAGCCAGAGGGGGACTAGGACAGATACGCAGTATTTT.

The chain uses TRBV24-1 and TRBJ2-5; tentatively, D is TRBD1 or TRBD2 (5 bases each). CDR3 size: 16 residues. CDR1 is KGHDR and CDR2 is SFDVKD in the germline V gene. V lost 0 bases and J lost 0, with 10 bases in between. The CDR3 region has the DNA TGTGCCACCAGTGATTTGCGGGGCTTAAACCAAGAGACCCAGTACTTC. Translating it yields CATSDLRGLNQETQYF.

The chain combines TRBV6-5 with TRBJ2-3; D gene ambiguous. The length of the CDR3 is 14 residues. V was shortened by 8 bases and J by 2 bases, with 14 bases between the two germline ends. CDR1 and CDR2 (germline): MNHEY, SVGAGI. CDR3 protein: CASSRERATDTQYF. In DNA, the CDR3 is TGTGCCAGCTCCCGAGAACGCGCCACAGATACGCAGTATTTT.

The count of this clonotype is one. The chain employs TRBV10-3 and TRBJ2-5; 10 nucleotides line up with TRBD2. Germline V gives CDR1 ENHRY, CDR2 SYGVKD. The CDR3 runs 14 residues. V lost 8 bases to trimming and J lost 5 bases; unmatched junction nucleotides: 8. CDR3 coding DNA: TGTGCCATCCAAAGCGGGGGGGCCGGGGAGACCCAGTACTTC. Its protein is CAIQSGGAGETQYF.

This clonotype was detected a few times. V and J are TRBV27 and TRBJ2-3, with a possible D match to TRBD2 (7 bases). This CDR3 spans 15 amino acids. V dropped 7 bases and J dropped 5 bases, with 19 bases sitting between them. Germline V CDR1 and CDR2: MNHEY, SMNVEV (reference sequence). In DNA form, the CDR3 reads TGTGCCAGCATTGCGGGGGCGCCGGGGGTAGATACGCAGTATTTT. It specifies CASIAGAPGVDTQYF.

This sequence joins TRBV6-6 and TRBJ2-1; a possible D gene is TRBD2 (6 bases). The V and J ends lost 9 bases and 8 bases respectively, with 20 bases between them. CDR3 length: 14 residues. From germline, CDR1 is MNHNY and CDR2 SVGAGI (reference sequence). CDR3 amino acids: CASTWGGINYEQFF. CDR3 coding DNA: TGTGCCAGTACTTGGGGCGGGATAAACTATGAGCAGTTCTTC.

V and J are TRBV20-1 and TRBJ2-7, with TRBD2 matching over 14 bases. CDR1 and CDR2 (germline): DFQATT, SNEGSKA (reference sequence). The CDR3 has 14 amino acids. V lost 3 bases to trimming and J lost 5 bases; unmatched junction nucleotides: 3. Here the CDR3 reads CSARTSGGADEQYV. DNA of the CDR3: TGCAGTGCTAGGACTAGCGGGGGGGCTGACGAGCAGTACGTC.

The table lists this clonotype with a count of one. The chain links TRBV11-3 to TRBJ2-3, with D possibly TRBD2 on 5 matching bases. The CDR3 is 17 amino acids. Trimming took 6 bases from V and 1 from J, leaving 20 bases between them. Per the germline V gene, CDR1 is SGHNT and CDR2 is YENEEA. CDR3 loop: CASRERLVGYCTDTQYF. In DNA, the CDR3 is TGTGCCAGCAGGGAGCGGCTAGTGGGGTATTGCACAGATACGCAGTATTTT.

The chain carries TRBV6-2 or TRBV6-3 and TRBJ1-2, with a tentative D call TRBD1 (5 bases). From germline, CDR1 is MNHEY and CDR2 SVGEGT. Trimming took 6 bases from V and 0 from J, leaving 5 bases between them. The CDR3 runs to 12 residues. In DNA, the CDR3 is TGTGCCAGCAGGACAGCTAACTATGGCTACACCTTC. Residues: CASRTANYGYTF.

This clonotype was picked up a small number of times. The chain uses TRBV28 and TRBJ1-4; no clear D. The CDR3 has 15 residues. V was pared by 3 bases and J by 0 bases, with 8 bases between. CDR1 is MDHEN, CDR2 SYDVKM, per germline. CDR3 coding DNA: TGTGCCAGCAGTTTTTTACCGGCAACTAATGAAAAACTGTTTTTT. Amino acids: CASSFLPATNEKLFF.

The chain employs TRBV27 and TRBJ1-2; D gene uncertain. The CDR3 has 14 residues. Trimming removed 4 bases at V and 4 bases at J, with 13 bases between. Germline-derived CDR1 and CDR2 are MNHEY and SMNVEV (reference sequence). The CDR3 DNA is TGTGCCAGCAGTTCACCTGGACGGTCCTATGGCTACACCTTC. It codes for CASSSPGRSYGYTF.

The chain carries TRBV6-5 and TRBJ2-1, with D possibly TRBD2 on 6 matching bases. CDR1 is MNHEY, CDR2 SVGAGI, per germline. The CDR3 is 17 residues long. Trimming shortened V by 2 bases and J by 2 bases, and 16 bases separated the two germline ends. CDR3 loop: CASSYGSGGVTYNEQFF. In DNA form, the CDR3 reads TGTGCCAGCAGTTACGGGTCCGGGGGTGTCACCTACAATGAGCAGTTCTTC.

The chain carries TRBV7-9 and TRBJ2-3; no definite D call. The CDR3 loop spans 16 amino acids. V was trimmed by 4 bases and J by 0 bases, leaving 14 bases between them. The V gene's germline CDR1 is SEHNR and CDR2 FQNEAQ (reference sequence). CDR3: CASSWVSRLSTDTQYF. As DNA, the CDR3 is TGTGCCAGCAGCTGGGTCAGCCGTTTAAGCACAGATACGCAGTATTTT.

The chain is built from TRBV11-2 and TRBJ2-1; 8 positions agree with TRBD2. Germline V lookup: CDR1 SGHAT, CDR2 FQNNGV. Unmatched junction bases numbered 7, after V lost 5 bases and J lost 4 bases. The CDR3 is 15 amino acids. CDR3 region: CASSITSGAYNEQFF. In DNA form, the CDR3 reads TGTGCCAGCAGCATTACTAGCGGAGCATACAATGAGCAGTTCTTC.

The chain recombines TRBV20-1 with TRBJ1-2; 8 positions agree with TRBD1. Germline loops: CDR1 DFQATT, CDR2 SNEGSKA (reference sequence). CDR3 length equals 12 residues. V lost 5 bases to trimming and J lost 5 bases; unmatched junction nucleotides: 4. CDR3 DNA sequence: TGCAGTGCTTCAGGACAGGGTTATGGCTACACCTTC. This codes for CSASGQGYGYTF.

The rearrangement joins TRBV7-2 to TRBJ1-2, with unresolved D. This CDR3 has 13 amino acids. Trimming shortened V by 8 bases and J by 8 bases, and 18 bases separated the two germline ends. Germline loops: CDR1 SGHTA, CDR2 FQGNSA. Written as DNA, the CDR3 is TGTGCCAGCGCCTACCCTAACTGGGCGGGCTACACCTTC. It specifies CASAYPNWAGYTF. Full variable domain (remainder filled in from reference TRBV7-2 and TRBJ1-2): GAGVSQSPSNKVTEKGKDVELRCDPISGHTALYWYRQSLGQGLEFLIYFQGNSAPDKSGLPSDRFSAERTGGSVSTLTIQRTQQEDSAVYLCASAYPNWAGYTFGSGTRLTVV.

This clonotype was counted at least ten times. V gene TRBV27 combines with J gene TRBJ2-3; D unclear. The CDR3 has 12 residues. Germline CDR1 reads MNHEY; CDR2 reads SMNVEV (reference sequence). V lost 3 bases and J lost 4, with 5 bases in between. This chain's CDR3 is CASSLSPDTQYF. The CDR3 DNA reads as TGTGCCAGCAGTTTGTCGCCAGATACGCAGTATTTT.

J is TRBJ2-1 and V is TRBV3-1; D is undetermined. Germline values: CDR1 LGHDT, CDR2 YNNKEL (reference sequence). Trimming took 0 bases from V and 3 from J, leaving 9 bases between them. The CDR3 is 15 residues long. The CDR3: CASSQDQPIYNEQFF. As DNA, the CDR3 is TGTGCCAGCAGCCAAGATCAACCCATCTACAATGAGCAGTTCTTC.

This clonotype was recorded a few times. This chain uses TRBV7-9 with TRBJ1-1; 10 nucleotides align to TRBD1. V trimming: 5 bases; J trimming: 1 base; junction bases outside the gene matches: 7. The CDR3 extends over 16 amino acids. From germline, CDR1 is SEHNR and CDR2 FQNEAQ (reference sequence). This CDR3 is CASSDRGRVANTEAFF. In DNA form, the CDR3 reads TGTGCCAGCAGCGACAGGGGGCGCGTTGCGAACACTGAAGCTTTCTTT.

The chain links TRBV7-3 to TRBJ1-2; D perhaps matches TRBD1 (6 bases). The V end lost 0 bases, the J end lost 1 base, and 12 bases lay between the germline ends. The CDR3 runs to 16 residues. Germline V gene lookup returns CDR1 SGHTA and CDR2 FQGTGA. The CDR3 nucleotides are TGTGCCAGCAGCTTAACCGTTTCAGGGGTTAACTATGGCTACACCTTC. Protein product: CASSLTVSGVNYGYTF.

This clonotype was observed a handful of times. V and J are TRBV7-9 and TRBJ2-2, with D maybe TRBD2 (6 bases). Germline V gene sequence: CDR1 SEHNR, CDR2 FQNEAQ (reference sequence). The CDR3 sequence is 16 residues long. Trimming cost V 4 bases and J 0 bases, with 12 bases left between them. CDR3 sequence: CASSSGVAANTGELFF. Here the CDR3 DNA reads TGTGCCAGCAGCTCGGGGGTGGCAGCGAACACCGGGGAGCTGTTTTTT.

This clonotype was seen a few times. The chain joins TRBV10-3 to TRBJ1-2; a weak D match, TRBD1 (5 bases). This CDR3 spans 14 amino acids. Germline V gives CDR1 ENHRY, CDR2 SYGVKD. The V gene lost 6 bases and the J gene lost 0 bases, with 11 bases spanning the gap. For the CDR3, the DNA is TGTGCCATCAGCCCCGACAGTGCTAACTATGGCTACACCTTC. As protein: CAISPDSANYGYTF.

This clonotype was observed many times. The V and J genes are TRBV7-6 and TRBJ2-7; maybe TRBD2 (7 bases). Germline V gene data show CDR1 as SGHVS and CDR2 as FNYEAQ. This CDR3 region has 16 residues. Trimming removed 1 base at V and 2 bases at J, with 15 bases between. In DNA form, the CDR3 reads TGTGCCAGCAGCTTAGTAGGGGGGGGCGTTACCTACGAGCAGTACTTC. Translated, it gives CASSLVGGGVTYEQYF.